A single sample gave rise to the 6 T cell receptor beta chains below, sequenced in a study of T cells in Graves' hyperthyroidism and ophthalmopathy. The CDR3 regions of TCR beta were amplified from RNA transcripts. TCR CDR3 underwent first-round RT-PCR with the HTBI primer set. TCRdb used MiXCR to reprocess the multiplex PCR reads, holding one entry per CDR3 protein. The table shows approximately 400,000 distinct CDR3 sequences, with roughly 20% occurring only once. The source material was blood. The source is a man younger than 35 with Graves' ophthalmopathy.

This clonotype has ten or more counts. The V gene is TRBV3-1, the J gene TRBJ2-5; D is undetermined. Trimming removed 3 bases from V and 2 bases from J, with 10 bases in between. The CDR3 runs 14 residues. The germline V gene encodes CDR1 LGHDT and CDR2 YNNKEL (reference sequence). DNA of the CDR3: TGTGCCAGCAGCCAGGAGCTCTTTCAAGAGACCCAGTACTTC. Encoded protein: CASSQELFQETQYF.

This clonotype came up many times. This rearrangement joins TRBV20-1 to TRBJ2-7; 10 bases are shared with TRBD2. The J segment lost 2 bases and the V segment lost 5 bases, leaving 12 bases of the junction unmatched. This CDR3 comprises 16 residues. Germline CDR1 reads DFQATT; CDR2 reads SNEGSKA (reference sequence). The CDR3: CSAQVGLAGAAYEQYF. The CDR3 nucleotides are TGCAGTGCTCAAGTTGGGCTAGCGGGGGCTGCCTACGAGCAGTACTTC.

This clonotype was seen more than once but under ten times. The chain links TRBV27 to TRBJ2-2; tentatively, D is TRBD1 (6 bases). CDR1 is MNHEY, CDR2 SMNVEV, per germline (reference sequence). The CDR3 is 15 residues long. Trimming shortened V by 7 bases and J by 2 bases, and 14 bases separated the two germline ends. This CDR3 reads CASTLLDSNTGELFF. CDR3 nucleotides: TGTGCCAGCACGCTCCTGGACAGTAACACCGGGGAGCTGTTTTTT.

This clonotype was seen ten or more times. The J gene is TRBJ1-1, the V gene TRBV2; a possible D gene is TRBD1 (6 bases). This CDR3 is 17 amino acids long. CDR1 and CDR2 from the germline V gene are SNHLY and FYNNEI. The V and J ends lost 7 bases and 0 bases respectively, with 21 bases between them. CDR3 nucleotide sequence: TGTGCCAGCACCGGAAATCGGGACATTCCCTTGAACACTGAAGCTTTCTTT. Protein: CASTGNRDIPLNTEAFF.

The chain is built from TRBV28 and TRBJ2-5; 9 bases align to TRBD1. V gave up 3 bases and J gave up 4 bases; unmatched junction bases: 3. Germline V CDR1 and CDR2: MDHEN, SYDVKM. The CDR3 contains 14 residues. CDR3 residues: CASSLLQGAETQYF. As DNA, the CDR3 is TGTGCCAGCAGTTTGTTACAGGGGGCAGAGACCCAGTACTTC.

This clonotype was seen at least ten times. The chain is built from TRBV7-9 and TRBJ1-6, with 11 bases matching TRBD1. CDR1 SEHNR and CDR2 FQNEAQ come from the germline V gene (reference sequence). With 5 bases clipped from V and 10 bases from J, the junction kept 10 bases outside the gene matches. This CDR3 spans 16 amino acids. The CDR3 sequence is CASSPDRGPQYSPLHF. DNA of the CDR3: TGTGCCAGCAGCCCGGACAGGGGGCCACAGTACTCACCCCTCCACTTT.